This TCR beta chain derives from a study of molecular identifiers for immune sequencing clone quantification. MiXCR, applied by TCRdb to the PCR reads, yields one record per CDR3 protein. This table holds tens of thousands of distinct CDR3 sequences, 24% found once. The CDR3 sequence is 16 residues long. The germline CDR1 and CDR2 sequences are SGHDT and YYEEEE. V lost 0 bases, J lost 0 bases, and 3 bases stayed unmatched. This TCR came from a human donor in good health. Some libraries in this study had Jurkat cell RNA spiked in. Sequencing was done on a sample of naive CD8+ T cells from blood, with Jurkat cell RNA spiked in. Documented subset: FACS-sorted CD8+CD4-CCR7+CD45RA+ naive T cells. The chain is built from TRBV5-6 and TRBJ1-1; 9 bases align to TRBD1. DNA of the CDR3: TGTGCCAGCAGCTTGGAGGGACAGGGAATGAACACTGAAGCTTTCTTT. The encoded protein is CASSLEGQGMNTEAFF.